This TCR beta chain was profiled in a study of identifying expanded T cells in peripheral blood. For this clone: What it binds is unknown.

Study-level points and caveats: Technical replicates showed around 1.3 changed clones; two weeks approximately 15; four weeks 19. Approximately two-week clone count variance significantly increased as total template count grew.

TCRdb keeps only in-frame clones here, not all; method: immunoSEQ multiplex PCR. The data hold over 100,000 clones, with around 90% observed a single time. This CDR3 is built from 16 residues. Looked up from germline, CDR1 is SGHRS and CDR2 is YFSETQ. With V trimmed by 0 bases and J by 0 bases, 2 bases remained unmatched. Collection occurred without any documented infections or immune events in donors. V gene TRBV5-1 combines with J gene TRBJ1-5; 8 bases are shared with TRBD1. This clonotype was sampled from a person aged 18-69 years in good health. The sequenced material came from blood. The CDR3, as DNA: TGCGCCAGCAGCTTGGAAGGGACAGGTAGCAATCAGCCCCAGCATTTT. Encoded protein: CASSLEGTGSNQPQHF.